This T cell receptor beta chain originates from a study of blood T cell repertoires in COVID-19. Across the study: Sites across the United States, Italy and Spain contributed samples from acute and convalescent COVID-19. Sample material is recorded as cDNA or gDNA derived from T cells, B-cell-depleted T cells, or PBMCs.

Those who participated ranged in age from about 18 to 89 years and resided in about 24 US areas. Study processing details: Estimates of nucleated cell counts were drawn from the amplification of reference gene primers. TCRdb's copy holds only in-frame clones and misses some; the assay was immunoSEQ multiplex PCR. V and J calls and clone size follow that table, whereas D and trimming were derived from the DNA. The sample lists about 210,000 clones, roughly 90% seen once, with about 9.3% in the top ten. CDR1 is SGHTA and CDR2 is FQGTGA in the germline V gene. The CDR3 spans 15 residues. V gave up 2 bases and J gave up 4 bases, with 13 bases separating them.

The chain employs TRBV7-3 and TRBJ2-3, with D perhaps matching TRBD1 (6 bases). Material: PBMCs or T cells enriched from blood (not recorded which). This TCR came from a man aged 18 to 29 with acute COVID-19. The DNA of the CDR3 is TGTGCCAGCAGCTTACAGGGGTTTCAAGCAGATACGCAGTATTTT. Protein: CASSLQGFQADTQYF. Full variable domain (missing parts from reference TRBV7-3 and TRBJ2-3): GAGVSQTPSNKVTEKGKYVELRCDPISGHTALYWYRQSLGQGPEFLIYFQGTGAADDSGLPNDRFFAVRPEGSVSTLKIQRTERGDSAVYLCASSLQGFQADTQYFGPGTRLTVL.